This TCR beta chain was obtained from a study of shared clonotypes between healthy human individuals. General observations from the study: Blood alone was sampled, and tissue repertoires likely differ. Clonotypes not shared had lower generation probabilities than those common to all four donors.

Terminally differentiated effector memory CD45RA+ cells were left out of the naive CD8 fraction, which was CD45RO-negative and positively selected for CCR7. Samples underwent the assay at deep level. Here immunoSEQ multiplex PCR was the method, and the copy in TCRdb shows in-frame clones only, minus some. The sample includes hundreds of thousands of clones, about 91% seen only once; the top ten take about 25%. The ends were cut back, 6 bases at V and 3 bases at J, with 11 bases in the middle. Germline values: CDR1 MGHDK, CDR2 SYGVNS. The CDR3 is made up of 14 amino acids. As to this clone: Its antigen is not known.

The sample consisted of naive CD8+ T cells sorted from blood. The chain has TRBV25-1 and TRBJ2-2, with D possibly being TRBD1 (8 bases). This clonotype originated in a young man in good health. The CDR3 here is CASRQGGYTGELFF. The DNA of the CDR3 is TGTGCCAGCAGACAGGGGGGGTACACCGGGGAGCTGTTTTTT.